Each of the 5 T cell receptor beta chains below was sequenced from the same sample in a study of cytomegalovirus exposure and HLA in healthy donors (dated by TCRdb to about 2017). The library relied on the immunoSEQ multiplex PCR assay. Entries here come from immuneACCESS through TCRdb and include only in-frame sequences with V and J called. Some clones fail to appear in such tables; in the studies checked, an unresolved V gene covers under half of the shortfall, and the cause of the remainder is unknown. For this sample the table gives about 160,000 clones, of which roughly 90% were detected only once. The ten top clones hold approximately 10% of the sample. The sample consisted of PBMCs. These receptors were obtained from a woman aged 18-30 years in good health and CMV-seropositive.

V is TRBV27 and J is TRBJ1-2; the D gene is possibly TRBD1 (6 bases). Per germline, CDR1 MNHEY and CDR2 SMNVEV (reference sequence). This CDR3 spans 14 amino acids. The germline V and J ends were trimmed by 2 bases and 5 bases, with 12 bases remaining between them. The CDR3 loop is CASSLQGGRYGYTF. In DNA, the CDR3 is TGTGCCAGCAGTTTACAAGGGGGAAGGTATGGCTACACCTTC.

The chain is built from TRBV9 and TRBJ2-5, with 10 bases aligning to TRBD1. The V and J ends lost 0 bases and 5 bases, in that order; junction bases with no gene match: 7. CDR3 length equals 16 residues. The V gene's germline CDR1 is SGDLS and CDR2 YYNGEE. CDR3 in amino acids: CASSVAGTGVWETQYF. The DNA for the CDR3 is TGTGCCAGCAGCGTAGCCGGGACAGGGGTATGGGAGACCCAGTACTTC. The full variable domain, in which reference TRBV9 and TRBJ2-5 provide the parts outside the CDR3, is DSGVTQTPKHLITATGQRVTLRCSPRSGDLSVYWYQQSLDQGLQFLIQYYNGEERAKGNILERFSAQQFPDLHSELNLSSLELGDSALYFCASSVAGTGVWETQYFGPGTRLLVL.

The chain uses TRBV5-1 and TRBJ1-2; 9 bases are shared with TRBD1. The CDR3 loop spans 14 amino acids. From germline, CDR1 is SGHRS and CDR2 YFSETQ. The ends lost 3 bases at V and 2 bases at J; junction bases unmatched: 2. CDR3 loop: CASSYGTGNYGYTF. CDR3 nucleotides: TGCGCCAGCAGCTACGGGACAGGGAACTATGGCTACACCTTC.

V is TRBV7-2 and J is TRBJ2-7, with D unresolved. Germline V lookup: CDR1 SGHTA, CDR2 FQGNSA. The CDR3 is made up of 15 amino acids. V was trimmed by 1 base and J by 0 bases, leaving 10 bases between them. Written as DNA, the CDR3 is TGTGCCAGCAGCTTAGGCGGAAAGAGCTCCTACGAGCAGTACTTC. It is translated as CASSLGGKSSYEQYF.

The chain uses TRBV11-2 and TRBJ1-3, with 7 bases fitting TRBD1. This CDR3 spans 15 amino acids. The germline gives CDR1 SGHAT, CDR2 FQNNGV. Trimming took 2 bases from V and 0 from J; bases not matched to a gene: 1. This chain's CDR3 is CASSLRTGSGNTIYF. CDR3 sequence (DNA): TGTGCCAGCAGCTTACGGACAGGCTCTGGAAACACCATATATTTT.